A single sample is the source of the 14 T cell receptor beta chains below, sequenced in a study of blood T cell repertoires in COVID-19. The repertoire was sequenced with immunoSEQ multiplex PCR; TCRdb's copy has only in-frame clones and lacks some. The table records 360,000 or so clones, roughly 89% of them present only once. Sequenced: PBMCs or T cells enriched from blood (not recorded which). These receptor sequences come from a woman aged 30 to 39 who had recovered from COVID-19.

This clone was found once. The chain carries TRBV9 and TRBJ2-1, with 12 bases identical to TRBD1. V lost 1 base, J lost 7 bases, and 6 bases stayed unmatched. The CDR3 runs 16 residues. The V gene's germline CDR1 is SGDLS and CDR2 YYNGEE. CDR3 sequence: CASSVRGQGAWNEQFF. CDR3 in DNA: TGTGCCAGCAGCGTAAGGGGACAGGGGGCTTGGAATGAGCAGTTCTTC.

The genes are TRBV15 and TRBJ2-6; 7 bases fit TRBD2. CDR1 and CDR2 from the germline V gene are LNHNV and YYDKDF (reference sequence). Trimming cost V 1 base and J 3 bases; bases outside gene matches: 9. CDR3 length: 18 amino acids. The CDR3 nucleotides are TGTGCCACCAGCAGAGTGGGAGCGGGGCTAATTGGGGCCAACGTCCTGACTTTC. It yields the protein CATSRVGAGLIGANVLTF.

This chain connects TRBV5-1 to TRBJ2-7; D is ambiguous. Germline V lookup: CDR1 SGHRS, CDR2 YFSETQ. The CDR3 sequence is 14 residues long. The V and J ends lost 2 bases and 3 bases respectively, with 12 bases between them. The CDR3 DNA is TGCGCCAGCAGCTTTAGAGCCCTTGGCTACGAGCAGTACTTC. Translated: CASSFRALGYEQYF.

CDR3: CASSRPAGPGNTIYF. The CDR3 DNA follows: TGTGCCAGCAGCCGGCCCGCAGGGCCTGGAAACACCATATATTTT. The chain carries TRBV5-6 and TRBJ1-3; weak D call: TRBD1 (5 bases). CDR3 size: 15 residues. Germline assignment: CDR1 SGHDT and CDR2 YYEEEE. Trimming stripped 4 bases from V and 2 bases from J, with 13 bases between.

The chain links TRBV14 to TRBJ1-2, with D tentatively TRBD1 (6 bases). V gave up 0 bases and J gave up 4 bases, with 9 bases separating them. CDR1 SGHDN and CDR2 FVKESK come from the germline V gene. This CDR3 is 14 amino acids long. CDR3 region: CASSQDVGGYGYTF. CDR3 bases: TGTGCCAGCAGCCAAGATGTAGGGGGCTATGGCTACACCTTC.

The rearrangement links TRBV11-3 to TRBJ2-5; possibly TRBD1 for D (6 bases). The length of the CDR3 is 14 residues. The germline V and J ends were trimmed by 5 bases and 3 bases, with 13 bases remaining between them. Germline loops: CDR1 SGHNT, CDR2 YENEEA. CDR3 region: CASSKTNREETQYF. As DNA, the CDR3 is TGTGCCAGCAGCAAAACCAACAGGGAAGAGACCCAGTACTTC.

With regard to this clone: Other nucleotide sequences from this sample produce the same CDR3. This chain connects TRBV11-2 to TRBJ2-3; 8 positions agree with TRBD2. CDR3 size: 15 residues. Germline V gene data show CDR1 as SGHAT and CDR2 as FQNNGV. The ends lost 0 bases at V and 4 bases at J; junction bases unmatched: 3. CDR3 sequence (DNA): TGTGCCAGCAGCTTAGAAGGAGCGGGGGCAGATACGCAGTATTTT. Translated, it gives CASSLEGAGADTQYF.

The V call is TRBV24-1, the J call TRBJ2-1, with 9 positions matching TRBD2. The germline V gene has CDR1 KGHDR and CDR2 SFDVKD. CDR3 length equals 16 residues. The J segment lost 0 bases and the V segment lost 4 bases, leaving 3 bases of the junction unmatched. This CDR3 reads CATSEGSGSSYNEQFF. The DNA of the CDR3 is TGTGCCACCAGTGAAGGTAGCGGGAGCTCCTACAATGAGCAGTTCTTC.

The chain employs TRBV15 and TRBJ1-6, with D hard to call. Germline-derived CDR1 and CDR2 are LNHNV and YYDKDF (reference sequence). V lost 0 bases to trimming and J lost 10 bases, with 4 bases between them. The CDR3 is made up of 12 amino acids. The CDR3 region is CATSRDQSPLHF. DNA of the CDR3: TGTGCCACCAGCAGAGATCAGTCACCCCTCCACTTT.

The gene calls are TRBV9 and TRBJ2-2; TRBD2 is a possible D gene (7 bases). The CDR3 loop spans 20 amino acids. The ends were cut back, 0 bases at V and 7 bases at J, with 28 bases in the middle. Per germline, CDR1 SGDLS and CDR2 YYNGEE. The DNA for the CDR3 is TGTGCCAGCAGCGTAGTCCCCCACCCCAGGGGCCGGGGGGTAGGCGGGGAGCTGTTTTTT. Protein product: CASSVVPHPRGRGVGGELFF.

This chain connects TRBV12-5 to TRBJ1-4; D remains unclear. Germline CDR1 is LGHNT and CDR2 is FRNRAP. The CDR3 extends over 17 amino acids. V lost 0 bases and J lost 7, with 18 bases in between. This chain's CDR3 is CASGLVPFRAAAEKLFF. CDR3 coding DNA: TGTGCTAGTGGTTTGGTACCTTTTCGTGCGGCGGCTGAAAAACTGTTTTTT.

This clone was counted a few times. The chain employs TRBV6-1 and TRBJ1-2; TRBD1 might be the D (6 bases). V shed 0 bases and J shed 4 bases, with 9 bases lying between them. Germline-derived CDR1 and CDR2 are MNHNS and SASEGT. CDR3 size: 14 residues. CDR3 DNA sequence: TGTGCCAGCAGTGAAGCGAACAGGGCCTATGGCTACACCTTC. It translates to CASSEANRAYGYTF.

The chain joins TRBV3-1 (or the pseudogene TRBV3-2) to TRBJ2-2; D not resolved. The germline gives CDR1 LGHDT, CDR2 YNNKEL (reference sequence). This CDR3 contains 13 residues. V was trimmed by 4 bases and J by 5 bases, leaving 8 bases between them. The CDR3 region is CASSRRLTGELFF. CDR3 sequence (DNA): TGTGCCAGCAGCCGTCGACTTACCGGGGAGCTGTTTTTT.

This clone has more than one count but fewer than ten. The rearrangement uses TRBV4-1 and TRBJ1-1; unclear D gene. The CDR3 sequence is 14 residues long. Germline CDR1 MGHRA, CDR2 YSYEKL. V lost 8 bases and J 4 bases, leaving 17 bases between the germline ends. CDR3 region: CASSMSGFGTEAFF. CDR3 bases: TGCGCCAGCTCCATGTCCGGGTTTGGCACTGAAGCTTTCTTT.